What follows are 9 T cell receptor beta chains derived from one specimen sequenced in a study of T-cell memory formation after mild COVID-19. TCRdb passed the 5' RACE reads through MiXCR, listing each CDR3 protein once. The sample includes around 300,000 distinct CDR3 sequences, 18% of them seen just once. Material for sequencing was PBMCs or a T cell subset sorted from them (not recorded which). Receptors originate from a man aged 18 to 30 who had mild COVID-19 (a few samples of this study predate the infection). Cell type and time point are not known.

In its sample, this clonotype was seen a few times. This sequence joins TRBV5-1 and TRBJ1-5; D is unresolved. Germline V gene sequence: CDR1 SGHRS, CDR2 YFSETQ. The V gene lost 0 bases and the J gene lost 7 bases, with 8 bases spanning the gap. This CDR3 contains 13 residues. CDR3 coding DNA: TGCGCCAGCAGCTTGGCCGGGGTCCAGCCCCAGCATTTT. Encoded protein: CASSLAGVQPQHF.

The V call is TRBV7-2, the J call TRBJ2-1, with unresolved D. CDR3 length: 13 residues. Trimming cost V 5 bases and J 4 bases, with 9 bases left between them. Germline CDR1 reads SGHTA; CDR2 reads FQGNSA. In DNA, the CDR3 is TGTGCCAGCAGCCCGGAGCCATACAATGAGCAGTTCTTC. It yields the protein CASSPEPYNEQFF.

This clonotype was picked up many times. The CDR3 sequence: CASSLGGTYNEQFF. In nucleotides, the CDR3 is TGTGCCAGCAGCTTAGGGGGCACCTACAATGAGCAGTTCTTC. The rearrangement links TRBV7-2 to TRBJ2-1, with a tentative D call TRBD1 (5 bases). Germline CDR1 SGHTA, CDR2 FQGNSA. There are 14 residues in the CDR3. V was clipped by 1 base and J by 2 bases, with 6 bases between them.

The chain is built from TRBV4-1 and TRBJ1-2, with 7 bases that match TRBD1. Losses at the gene ends were 4 bases for V and 3 bases for J; bases not matched to a gene: 11. Germline V gene data show CDR1 as MGHRA and CDR2 as YSYEKL. This CDR3 region has 16 residues. DNA for the CDR3: TGCGCCAGCAGCCCCGAGGACGGGACAGTAGACTATGGCTACACCTTC. It yields the protein CASSPEDGTVDYGYTF.

The chain employs TRBV7-2 and TRBJ1-6; D gene uncertain. This CDR3 region has 14 residues. V lost 7 bases and J 5 bases, leaving 12 bases between the germline ends. Germline CDR1 reads SGHTA; CDR2 reads FQGNSA. The CDR3 loop is CASTVSYDNSPLHF. The CDR3 coding sequence is TGTGCCAGCACCGTTAGCTACGATAATTCACCCCTCCACTTT. The whole variable domain, remainder taken from reference TRBV7-2 and TRBJ1-6, is GAGVSQSPSNKVTEKGKDVELRCDPISGHTALYWYRQSLGQGLEFLIYFQGNSAPDKSGLPSDRFSAERTGGSVSTLTIQRTQQEDSAVYLCASTVSYDNSPLHFGNGTRLTVT.

The table lists this clonotype with many counts. This chain uses TRBV5-1 with TRBJ2-2; the D gene could be TRBD1 or TRBD2 (5 bases each). Trimming took 4 bases from V and 1 from J, leaving 14 bases between them. The germline V gene encodes CDR1 SGHRS and CDR2 YFSETQ. This CDR3 contains 16 residues. The CDR3 spells CASSNPGTGNTGELFF. Here the CDR3 DNA reads TGCGCCAGCAGCAACCCCGGGACCGGGAACACCGGGGAGCTGTTTTTT.

V and J are TRBV5-1 and TRBJ2-3; no firm D call. Germline CDR1 is SGHRS and CDR2 is YFSETQ. CDR3 length: 13 amino acids. V was clipped by 0 bases and J by 6 bases, with 8 bases between them. CDR3 coding DNA: TGCGCCAGCAGCTTGGACTACTCGGATACGCAGTATTTT. The encoded protein is CASSLDYSDTQYF.

This clonotype was seen more than once but under ten times. V and J are TRBV2 and TRBJ2-1; a weak D match, TRBD1 (6 bases). Trimming removed 4 bases at V and 7 bases at J, with 14 bases between. The CDR3 has 14 amino acids. Germline V gene lookup returns CDR1 SNHLY and CDR2 FYNNEI. CDR3 sequence (DNA): TGTGCCAGCAGTGTAAGTCAGGGGCTAAATGAGCAGTTCTTC. It encodes CASSVSQGLNEQFF.

This clonotype was detected a few times. The chain employs TRBV2 and TRBJ1-1, with 9 bases fitting TRBD1. This CDR3 is built from 14 residues. Germline lookup yields CDR1 SNHLY and CDR2 FYNNEI. Losses at the gene ends were 8 bases for V and 1 base for J; bases not matched to a gene: 5. The CDR3 reads CASGWTGANTEAFF. The CDR3 DNA follows: TGTGCCAGCGGATGGACAGGGGCGAACACTGAAGCTTTCTTT. Complete variable domain (other parts from reference TRBV2 and TRBJ1-1): EPEVTQTPSHQVTQMGQEVILRCVPISNHLYFYWYRQILGQKVEFLVSFYNNEISEKSEIFDDQFSVERPDGSNFTLKIRSTKLEDSAMYFCASGWTGANTEAFFGQGTRLTVV.